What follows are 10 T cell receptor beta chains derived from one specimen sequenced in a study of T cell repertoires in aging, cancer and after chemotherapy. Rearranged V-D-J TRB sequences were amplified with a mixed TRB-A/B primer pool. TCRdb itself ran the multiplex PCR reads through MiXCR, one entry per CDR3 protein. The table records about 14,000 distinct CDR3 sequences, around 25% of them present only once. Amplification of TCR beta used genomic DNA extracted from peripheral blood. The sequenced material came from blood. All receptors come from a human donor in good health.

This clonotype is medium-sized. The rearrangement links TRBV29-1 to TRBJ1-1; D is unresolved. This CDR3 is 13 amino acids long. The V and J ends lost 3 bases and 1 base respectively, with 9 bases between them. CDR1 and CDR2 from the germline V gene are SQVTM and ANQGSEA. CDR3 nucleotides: TGCAGCGTTGACTCTTACAGGAACACTGAAGCTTTCTTT. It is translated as CSVDSYRNTEAFF. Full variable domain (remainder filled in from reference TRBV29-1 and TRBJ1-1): SAVISQKPSRDICQRGTSLTIQCQVDSQVTMMFWYRQQPGQSLTLIATANQGSEATYESGFVIDKFPISRPNLTFSTLTVSNMSPEDSSIYLCSVDSYRNTEAFFGQGTRLTVV.

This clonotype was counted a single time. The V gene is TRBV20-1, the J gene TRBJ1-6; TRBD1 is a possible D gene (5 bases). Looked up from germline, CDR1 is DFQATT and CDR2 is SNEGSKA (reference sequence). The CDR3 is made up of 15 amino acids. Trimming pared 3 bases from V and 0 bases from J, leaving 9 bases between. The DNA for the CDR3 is TGCAGTGCTAGCGGGGGGAGCTCCTATAATTCACCCCTCCACTTT. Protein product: CSASGGSSYNSPLHF.

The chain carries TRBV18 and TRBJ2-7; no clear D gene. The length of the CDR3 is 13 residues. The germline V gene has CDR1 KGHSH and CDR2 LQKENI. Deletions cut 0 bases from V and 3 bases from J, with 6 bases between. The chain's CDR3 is CASSPPDNYEQYF. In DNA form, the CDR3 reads TGTGCCAGCTCACCACCGGATAACTACGAGCAGTACTTC.

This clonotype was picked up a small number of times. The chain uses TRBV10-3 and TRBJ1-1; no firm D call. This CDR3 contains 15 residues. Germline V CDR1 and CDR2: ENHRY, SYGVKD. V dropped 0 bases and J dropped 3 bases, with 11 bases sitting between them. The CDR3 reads CAISESPGVHTEAFF. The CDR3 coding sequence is TGTGCCATCAGTGAGTCCCCAGGCGTACACACTGAAGCTTTCTTT.

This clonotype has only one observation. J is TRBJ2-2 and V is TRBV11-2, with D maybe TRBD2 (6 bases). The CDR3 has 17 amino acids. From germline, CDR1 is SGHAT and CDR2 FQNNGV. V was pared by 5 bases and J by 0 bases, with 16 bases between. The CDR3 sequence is CASSLGDWRANTGELFF. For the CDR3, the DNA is TGTGCCAGCAGCCTAGGGGACTGGCGGGCGAACACCGGGGAGCTGTTTTTT.

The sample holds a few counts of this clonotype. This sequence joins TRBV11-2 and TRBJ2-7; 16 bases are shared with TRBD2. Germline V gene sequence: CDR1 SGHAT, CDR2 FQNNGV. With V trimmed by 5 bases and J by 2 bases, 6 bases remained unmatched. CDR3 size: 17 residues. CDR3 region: CASSPPGLAGGTYEQYF. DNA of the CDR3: TGTGCCAGCAGCCCGCCGGGACTAGCGGGGGGGACCTACGAGCAGTACTTC.

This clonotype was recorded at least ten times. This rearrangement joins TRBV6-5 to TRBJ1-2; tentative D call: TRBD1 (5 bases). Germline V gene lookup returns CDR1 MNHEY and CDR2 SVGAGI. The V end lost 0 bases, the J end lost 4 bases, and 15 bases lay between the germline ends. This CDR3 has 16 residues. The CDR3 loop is CASSYSIQGGIYGYTF. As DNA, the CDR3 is TGTGCCAGCAGTTACTCGATCCAGGGAGGGATCTATGGCTACACCTTC.

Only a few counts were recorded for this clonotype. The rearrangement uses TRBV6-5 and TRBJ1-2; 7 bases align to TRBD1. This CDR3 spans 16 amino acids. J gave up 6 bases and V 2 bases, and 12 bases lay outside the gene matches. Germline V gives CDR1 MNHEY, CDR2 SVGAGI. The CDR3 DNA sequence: TGTGCCAGCAGTTACGATCAGACAGGGTTAAAGGATGGCTACACCTTC. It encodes CASSYDQTGLKDGYTF.

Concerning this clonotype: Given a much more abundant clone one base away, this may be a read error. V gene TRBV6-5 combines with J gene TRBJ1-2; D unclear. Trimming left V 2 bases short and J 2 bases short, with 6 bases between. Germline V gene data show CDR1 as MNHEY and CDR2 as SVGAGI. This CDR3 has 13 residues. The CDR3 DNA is TGTGCCAGCAGTTACAATCTCAACTATGGCTACACCTTC. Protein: CASSYNLNYGYTF.

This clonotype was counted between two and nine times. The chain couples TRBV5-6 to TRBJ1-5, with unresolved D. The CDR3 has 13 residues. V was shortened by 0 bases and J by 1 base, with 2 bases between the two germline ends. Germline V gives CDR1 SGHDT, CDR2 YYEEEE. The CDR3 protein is CASSLGSNQPQHF. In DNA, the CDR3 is TGTGCCAGCAGCTTGGGCAGCAATCAGCCCCAGCATTTT. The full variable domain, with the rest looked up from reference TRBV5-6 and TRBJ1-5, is DAGVTQSPTHLIKTRGQQVTLRCSPKSGHDTVSWYQQALGQGPQFIFQYYEEEERQRGNFPDRFSGHQFPNYSSELNVNALLLGDSALYLCASSLGSNQPQHFGDGTRLSIL.